The 5 T cell receptor beta chains in this list originate from one sample, sequenced in a study of regulatory T cells in long-lasting Graves disease. Noted time point: newly diagnosed GD, antithyroid drugs for less than 3 months. RNA from PBMCs was the source of the TCR library. CDR3 regions were amplified by Arm-PCR using iRepertoire HTBI primers to build TCR beta libraries. MiXCR, applied by TCRdb to the multiplex PCR reads, yields one record per CDR3 protein. The repertoire holds a few hundred thousand distinct CDR3 sequences, with about 12% as singletons. These data are also associated with another study on T cells in Graves' hyperthyroidism and ophthalmopathy.

The input for sequencing was peripheral blood mononuclear cells (PBMCs), taken at new diagnosis, from a patient treated with antithyroid drugs. Receptors originate from a woman aged 18-29 years with Graves disease.

This clonotype turned up a few times. The CDR3 nucleotides are TGTGCCTGGACCAGGGACGGAACCGCTGGAAACACCATATATTTT. Its protein is CAWTRDGTAGNTIYF. The genes are TRBV30 and TRBJ1-3; weak D call: TRBD1 (5 bases). Trimming removed 4 bases at V and 2 bases at J, with 15 bases between. Germline V gene sequence: CDR1 GTSNPN, CDR2 SVGIG (reference sequence). The CDR3 covers 15 residues.

This clonotype showed up many times. The chain recombines TRBV28 with TRBJ1-1; possible D gene TRBD1, 5 bases. CDR3 size: 14 residues. Germline CDR1 and CDR2: MDHEN and SYDVKM. Trimming stripped 5 bases from V and 7 bases from J, with 17 bases between. CDR3 sequence (DNA): TGTGCCAGCAGTAATAGGGGAGGCCGGAATGAAGCTTTCTTT. Residues: CASSNRGGRNEAFF.

With regard to this clonotype: With a much larger clone just one base away, this may be a read error. J is TRBJ2-7 and V is TRBV6-5; D is undetermined. V dropped 4 bases and J dropped 1 base, with 11 bases sitting between them. The CDR3 runs 14 residues. CDR1 is MNHEY and CDR2 is SVGAGI in the germline V gene. In DNA form, the CDR3 reads TGTGCCAGCAGTTTAGAACAGTGGTCCTACGAGCAGTACTTC. Its translation: CASSLEQWSYEQYF.

This clonotype was found many times. The rearrangement uses TRBV20-1 and TRBJ2-3, with no clear D. Germline CDR1 reads DFQATT; CDR2 reads SNEGSKA (reference sequence). The CDR3 is 11 residues long. Trimming cost V 0 bases and J 5 bases, with 3 bases left between them. The CDR3 coding sequence is TGCAGTGCTAGAGAGGTAGATACGCAGTATTTT. It encodes CSAREVDTQYF.

The table lists this clonotype with many counts. V gene TRBV27 combines with J gene TRBJ2-2; perhaps TRBD2 as D (6 bases). The CDR3 has 22 amino acids. Per the germline V gene, CDR1 is MNHEY and CDR2 is SMNVEV (reference sequence). The ends were cut back, 1 base at V and 0 bases at J, with 27 bases in the middle. CDR3 in amino acids: CASSLYRINKLTSLTNTGELFF. The CDR3 coding sequence is TGTGCCAGCAGTTTATACCGGATTAACAAACTGACTAGTTTAACGAACACCGGGGAGCTGTTTTTT.